The table lists the clone carrying this T cell receptor beta chain with many counts. The sample originates from a study of T-cell reconstitution after alpha-beta-depleted transplantation in children. Unique molecular identifiers were used in preparing the TCRbeta library. MiXCR, applied by TCRdb to the PCR reads, yields one record per CDR3 protein. The table shows hundreds of thousands of distinct CDR3 sequences, with 13% occurring only once. The germline V gene has CDR1 SQVTM and CDR2 ANQGSEA. The CDR3 consists of 14 residues. Deletions cut 4 bases from V and 0 bases from J, with 13 bases between. This TCR derives from a human donor who donated a stem cell graft to a child with Fanconi anemia. Sequenced here: PBMCs, sampled from the stem cell graft. The chain carries TRBV29-1 and TRBJ2-7; D may correspond to TRBD1 or TRBD2 (5 bases each). CDR3: CSVARDGDSYEQYF. The CDR3 DNA sequence: TGCAGCGTTGCCCGGGACGGTGACTCCTACGAGCAGTACTTC.